The source of this T cell receptor (beta chain) is a study of blood T cell repertoires in COVID-19 (dated by TCRdb to the early 2020s). Regarding the complete study: Samples covering the acute and convalescent phases of COVID-19 were provided by collaborators in the United States, Italy and Spain. The sample metadata nearly always contained a de-identified subject ID, COVID-19 status, age in years and sex. The samples were drawn from two sources: the first 160 participants of the ongoing ImmuneRACE study, and 1,000 to 1,500 subjects contributed by 6 global collaborators. The prospective study material was composed of cDNA or gDNA derived from T cells, B-cell-depleted T cells, or PBMCs. Where available, HLA class I and class II types were taken from metadata supplied by the sample provider and were not determined by assay-based typing. Subjects who had been exposed to COVID-19, were actively infected with it, or had recovered from it provided the deeply sampled blood TCRbeta repertoires that made up the dataset. A freely available public database, intended as a resource for researchers studying the immune response to SARS-CoV-2, is where the repertoires were released.

The paper as a whole reports these results and caveats: The amount of clinical and demographic metadata varied by source and participant and was provided uncurated.

Whole blood was collected in K2EDTA tubes by collaborating institutions according to the institutions' own protocols. Collaborator samples were shipped for TCRbeta analysis as frozen whole blood, isolated PBMCs, or DNA extracted from either sample type. The CDR3 contains 16 residues, cysteine and phenylalanine counted. Only the CDR3 DNA stays, 48 bases, in frame from base 1. The immunoSEQ Assay, a bias-controlled multiplex PCR, was used to amplify TCRbeta CDR3 regions from genomic DNA. The authors' analysis ran thus. Within the assay, amplification of reference gene primers was used to estimate how many nucleated cells each sample contained. To quantify the absolute abundance of each unique TCRbeta CDR3 rearrangement, sequence reads were collapsed and filtered. For each sample, productive Simpson clonality was calculated as the square root of Simpson's diversity index over productive rearrangements. The table comes from immuneACCESS by way of TCRdb, which keeps in-frame sequences with V and J called. Part of the clones is missing from these tables; in studies checked, under half for an unresolved V gene and the rest for unknown reasons. That table gives V, J and clone size, and the DNA gave D and trimming. Here the sample has roughly 30,000 clones; around three quarters occur a single time. Of the sample, approximately 36% is held by the ten largest clones.

A remark on this clone: Its antigen has not been determined. Base qualities are not recorded, but no much larger clone differs from it by a single base.

The chain is made from TRBV21-1 and TRBJ2-3; the D segment call TRBD1 is taken from the table without a DNA check. TRBV21-1 is termed a pseudogene. This sequence was found in a man aged 70 or older with acute or convalescent COVID-19. Source material: peripheral blood. The sequence in DNA is TGTGCCAGCAGCCCACCGGGACACATGGGCACAGATACGCAGTATTTT. It codes for CASSPPGHMGTDTQYF.